Listed here is a single T cell receptor (beta chain). The table came from immunoSEQ multiplex PCR; TCRdb's copy has only in-frame clones and leaves some out. The sample contains 150,000 to 200,000 clones, about 89% of which appear only once. The source of the sample is a study of blood T cell repertoires in COVID-19. Study overall: There were acute and convalescent COVID-19 samples, and they came from the United States, Italy and Spain.

The CDR3 totals 14 residues. Germline V gene data show CDR1 as MNHEY and CDR2 as SVGAGI. V lost 4 bases, J lost 8 bases, and 17 bases lay in between. This receptor was taken from a woman aged 18-35 years who had recovered from COVID-19. Input material: PBMCs or T cells enriched from blood (not recorded which). The V and J genes are TRBV6-5 and TRBJ1-2; possibly TRBD1 for D (5 bases). Here the CDR3 DNA reads TGTGCCAGCAGTTCCGCGGGACTGGTCTACGGCTACACCTTC. Its protein is CASSSAGLVYGYTF.